This T cell receptor beta chain was observed in a study of shared clonotypes between healthy human individuals. The study, taken as a whole, reports: In a few donors, approximately 5% of naive CD4 clonotypes appeared in common.

Germline loops: CDR1 WNHNN, CDR2 SYGVQD (reference sequence). V lost 2 bases, J lost 0 bases, and 10 bases lay in between. CDR3 length: 15 residues. TCRdb keeps only in-frame clones here, not all; method: immunoSEQ multiplex PCR. The sample has about 2 million clones, approximately 94% seen once. Details on this clone: Its cognate antigen is unknown.

In the naive CD8 group, cells lacked CD45RO and were positively selected for CCR7, so terminally differentiated effector memory CD45RA+ cells were left out. This clonotype was sampled from a man between 18 and 29 years old in good health. The chain has TRBV10-1 and TRBJ1-2; D is uncertain. Material for sequencing was naive CD8+ T cells sorted from blood. The CDR3 loop is CASSEDPLANYGYTF. Here the CDR3 DNA reads TGCGCCAGCAGTGAGGATCCGTTAGCTAACTATGGCTACACCTTC.